Shown below are 32 T cell receptor beta chains from a single sample sequenced in a study of shared clonotypes between healthy human individuals. Terminally differentiated effector memory CD45RA+ cells were excluded from the naive CD8 cells, which were CD45RO-negative and positively selected for CCR7. Sequencing used immunoSEQ multiplex PCR; TCRdb keeps in-frame clones, though not all of them. This table holds 2 million to 2.5 million clones, approximately 94% found once. Sequenced input: naive CD8+ T cells from PBMCs. The source is a young man in good health. Some clones in this sample may be carry-over from other donors' samples.

The rearrangement links TRBV6-1 to TRBJ1-2; TRBD1 matches at 7 bases. CDR1 MNHNS and CDR2 SASEGT come from the germline V gene. V lost 4 bases, J lost 4 bases, and 9 bases stayed unmatched. The CDR3 runs to 15 residues. The CDR3 loop reads CASSGRTGPGYGYTF. The CDR3 region has the DNA TGTGCCAGCAGTGGACGGACAGGCCCGGGCTATGGCTACACCTTC.

The chain combines TRBV5-1 with TRBJ2-1; 7 bases align to TRBD1. Germline lookup yields CDR1 SGHRS and CDR2 YFSETQ. The V segment lost 1 base and the J segment 5 bases; nucleotides outside the gene matches: 6. The length of the CDR3 is 15 residues. The CDR3 nucleotides are TGCGCCAGCAGCTTGTACGGACAGGCTAACAATGAGCAGTTCTTC. Protein sequence: CASSLYGQANNEQFF.

V usage is TRBV19 and J usage is TRBJ1-5, with TRBD1 matching 7 bases. Trimming took 8 bases from V and 6 from J; bases not matched to a gene: 10. The V gene's germline CDR1 is LNHDA and CDR2 SQIVND (reference sequence). This CDR3 has 14 amino acids. The CDR3 here is CASRPTGKSQPQHF. The CDR3 DNA reads as TGTGCCAGTCGACCGACAGGGAAGAGTCAGCCCCAGCATTTT.

This clone was seen just once. This chain connects TRBV19 to TRBJ2-1, with 9 bases fitting TRBD2. V lost 5 bases, J lost 7 bases, and 9 bases stayed unmatched. Germline assignment: CDR1 LNHDA and CDR2 SQIVND (reference sequence). The CDR3 runs 15 residues. The CDR3 DNA reads TGTGCCAGTAGTCGGGCTAGCGGGACCTTGAATGAGCAGTTCTTC. It encodes CASSRASGTLNEQFF.

The chain has TRBV27 and TRBJ1-3; 8 nucleotides align to TRBD1. The CDR3 has 15 amino acids. Germline V CDR1 and CDR2: MNHEY, SMNVEV (reference sequence). Losses at the gene ends were 2 bases for V and 5 bases for J; bases not matched to a gene: 5. The CDR3 DNA reads TGTGCCAGCAGTTTACAACAGGGGGGTAGAAACACCATATATTTT. Protein: CASSLQQGGRNTIYF.

The rearrangement uses TRBV6-1 and TRBJ2-5; tentatively, D is TRBD2 (5 bases). CDR1 is MNHNS, CDR2 SASEGT, per germline. The V end was cut by 2 bases, the J end by 2 bases, with 21 bases between. The length of the CDR3 is 18 residues. CDR3 sequence: CASSERTRVSVRQETQYF. The DNA of the CDR3 is TGTGCCAGCAGTGAACGTACGAGGGTTTCTGTCAGGCAAGAGACCCAGTACTTC.

As DNA, the CDR3 is TGTGCCAGCAGTTGGGCCACTAGCTACGAGCAGTACTTC. It is translated as CASSWATSYEQYF. The chain links TRBV28 to TRBJ2-7; the D gene is possibly TRBD2 (5 bases). Germline V gives CDR1 MDHEN, CDR2 SYDVKM. V was trimmed by 4 bases and J by 3 bases, leaving 10 bases between them. The CDR3 covers 13 residues.

The V and J genes are TRBV11-2 and TRBJ1-1; the D gene is possibly TRBD1 (6 bases). The CDR3 extends over 12 amino acids. Germline CDR1 reads SGHAT; CDR2 reads FQNNGV. Between the trimmed V and J ends, which lost 3 bases and 8 bases, there was a span of 10 bases. The CDR3 sequence is CASSFYRAEAFF. The CDR3 DNA reads as TGTGCCAGCAGCTTTTACAGGGCGGAAGCTTTCTTT.

This rearrangement joins TRBV28 to TRBJ1-3; D gene unclear. CDR1 is MDHEN, CDR2 SYDVKM, per germline. The CDR3 extends over 13 amino acids. Deletions cut 6 bases from V and 8 bases from J, with 14 bases between. CDR3 nucleotide sequence: TGTGCCAGCAGCCCCGCGACCTCGGACACCATATATTTT. This translates into CASSPATSDTIYF.

The chain combines TRBV28 with TRBJ2-7; D is undetermined. The V gene lost 8 bases and the J gene lost 2 bases, with 19 bases spanning the gap. CDR3 length: 15 amino acids. The V gene's germline CDR1 is MDHEN and CDR2 SYDVKM. The CDR3 DNA follows: TGTGCCAGCCGCCCGCGAGACTCAATCACCTACGAGCAGTACTTC. Residues: CASRPRDSITYEQYF.

The chain links TRBV15 to TRBJ1-5, with TRBD1 matching 10 bases. CDR1 and CDR2 from the germline V gene are LNHNV and YYDKDF (reference sequence). CDR3 length: 15 amino acids. With V trimmed by 3 bases and J by 6 bases, 5 bases remained unmatched. CDR3 sequence: CATSRQDRGRQPQHF. CDR3 nucleotides: TGTGCCACCAGCAGGCAAGACAGGGGGCGTCAGCCCCAGCATTTT.

This chain uses TRBV19 with TRBJ2-3; 7 positions match TRBD1. V gave up 5 bases and J gave up 4 bases; unmatched junction bases: 6. The CDR3 has 14 amino acids. Germline loops: CDR1 LNHDA, CDR2 SQIVND (reference sequence). The CDR3: CASSHRQGADTQYF. CDR3 coding DNA: TGTGCCAGTAGTCACCGACAGGGCGCAGATACGCAGTATTTT.

The V gene is TRBV7-8, the J gene TRBJ2-7, with a weak D call TRBD1 (6 bases). V lost 2 bases and J lost 3, with 17 bases in between. The germline V gene encodes CDR1 SGHVS and CDR2 FQNEAQ. This CDR3 has 16 amino acids. The CDR3 loop is CASSLPYREVDYEQYF. In DNA, the CDR3 is TGTGCCAGCAGCTTACCCTACAGGGAAGTTGACTACGAGCAGTACTTC.

The rearrangement links TRBV2 to TRBJ2-1; D not certain. The CDR3 spans 14 residues. Trimming left V 2 bases short and J 6 bases short, with 11 bases between. The germline V gene has CDR1 SNHLY and CDR2 FYNNEI. The CDR3 DNA is TGTGCCAGCAGTGAACCACACGTGACCAATGAGCAGTTCTTC. This translates into CASSEPHVTNEQFF.

V gene TRBV27 combines with J gene TRBJ2-1, with no clear D. Germline CDR1 and CDR2: MNHEY and SMNVEV (reference sequence). The germline V and J ends were trimmed by 1 base and 10 bases, with 11 bases remaining between them. The CDR3 runs to 13 residues. The CDR3 here is CASSLFPSWEQFF. DNA for the CDR3: TGTGCCAGCAGTTTATTTCCTTCATGGGAGCAGTTCTTC.

The rearrangement uses TRBV4-1 and TRBJ2-1, with 9 positions matching TRBD1. The length of the CDR3 is 15 residues. V trimming: 1 base; J trimming: 3 bases; junction bases outside the gene matches: 1. Germline CDR1 reads MGHRA; CDR2 reads YSYEKL. The chain's CDR3 is CASSQGTGVYNEQFF. The CDR3 DNA follows: TGCGCCAGCAGCCAAGGGACAGGGGTCTACAATGAGCAGTTCTTC.

The V gene is TRBV4-1, the J gene TRBJ1-1; tentative D call: TRBD1 (5 bases). CDR1 is MGHRA and CDR2 is YSYEKL in the germline V gene. CDR3 size: 15 residues. Trimming took off 4 bases at V and 2 bases at J, with 14 bases between the two ends. This CDR3 is CASSPPSGLNTEAFF. As DNA, the CDR3 is TGCGCCAGCAGCCCGCCCTCAGGGCTTAACACTGAAGCTTTCTTT.

This clone was detected a few times. The chain uses TRBV4-1 and TRBJ1-5; D unresolved. V was shortened by 4 bases and J by 1 base, with 11 bases between the two germline ends. This CDR3 spans 15 amino acids. Germline CDR1 is MGHRA and CDR2 is YSYEKL. The CDR3 nucleotides are TGCGCCAGCAGCCGCTGGGGTCCGAGCAATCAGCCCCAGCATTTT. Protein: CASSRWGPSNQPQHF.

The rearrangement links TRBV30 to TRBJ2-5, with 14 bases lining up with TRBD2. The J call may be mistaken, given a closer DNA end match to TRBJ2-7. Looked up from germline, CDR1 is GTSNPN and CDR2 is SVGIG (reference sequence). This CDR3 is built from 15 residues. The CDR3 DNA follows: TGTGCCTGGAGTCTCGGACTAGCGGGAGGTTACGAGCAGTACTTC. Residues: CAWSLGLAGGYEQYF.

CDR3 in DNA: TGTGCCAGCAACCTGGGGGAGAACACCGGGGAGCTGTTTTTT. Protein sequence: CASNLGENTGELFF. The rearrangement links TRBV9 to TRBJ2-2; tentatively, D is TRBD1 or TRBD2 (5 bases each). Germline loops: CDR1 SGDLS, CDR2 YYNGEE. The CDR3 is 14 amino acids. Trimming shortened V by 6 bases and J by 1 base, and 10 bases separated the two germline ends.

J is TRBJ2-2 and V is TRBV6-1; either TRBD1 or TRBD2 may supply D (5 bases each). This CDR3 contains 14 residues. Germline V gene data show CDR1 as MNHNS and CDR2 as SASEGT. V dropped 6 bases and J dropped 4 bases, with 12 bases sitting between them. CDR3 in amino acids: CASSPGTVTGELFF. CDR3 nucleotide sequence: TGTGCCAGCAGCCCCGGGACGGTCACCGGGGAGCTGTTTTTT.

A word on this clone: At one end the junction does not follow the germline gene, possibly because of a read error. The chain is built from TRBV9 and TRBJ2-6, with D possibly being TRBD2 (5 bases). CDR3 length: 20 residues. Per germline, CDR1 SGDLS and CDR2 YYNGEE. CDR3 residues: CASSVDGGLQTYSEANVLTF. DNA of the CDR3: TGTGCCAGCAGCGTAGACGGTGGACTCCAAACTTACTCTGAGGCCAACGTCCTGACTTTC.

V usage is TRBV30 and J usage is TRBJ1-3; maybe TRBD1 (5 bases). The germline V gene encodes CDR1 GTSNPN and CDR2 SVGIG (reference sequence). With 4 bases removed from V and 7 bases from J, the gap between germline ends came to 11 bases. CDR3 length equals 12 residues. DNA for the CDR3: TGTGCCTGGACCGAGGAGGGGAACACCATATATTTT. Its protein is CAWTEEGNTIYF.

A note on this clone: The sample contains more than one DNA sequence encoding this CDR3. This sequence joins TRBV6-5 and TRBJ2-7, with D possibly matching TRBD2 (7 bases). The germline CDR1 and CDR2 sequences are MNHEY and SVGAGI. Trimming removed 0 bases at V and 4 bases at J, with 13 bases between. The CDR3 spans 15 residues. The CDR3 reads CASSYSRGGSYEQYF. The DNA for the CDR3 is TGTGCCAGCAGTTACTCGAGGGGGGGGTCTTACGAGCAGTACTTC.

The J gene is TRBJ2-1, the V gene TRBV28; D gene ambiguous. Trimming removed 6 bases from V and 3 bases from J, with 12 bases in between. CDR1 and CDR2 from the germline V gene are MDHEN and SYDVKM. The CDR3 runs 14 residues. The DNA of the CDR3 is TGTGCCAGCAGCCTCCGGACCAACTACAATGAGCAGTTCTTC. Amino acid sequence: CASSLRTNYNEQFF.

In regard to this clone: The same CDR3 can be traced to other DNA sequences in this sample. This sequence joins TRBV9 and TRBJ1-1, with a tentative D call TRBD1 (5 bases). Germline V lookup: CDR1 SGDLS, CDR2 YYNGEE. This CDR3 has 13 amino acids. Trimming left V 3 bases short and J 0 bases short, with 6 bases between. The CDR3 protein is CASSATVNTEAFF. CDR3 nucleotide sequence: TGTGCCAGCAGCGCGACAGTGAACACTGAAGCTTTCTTT.

J is TRBJ2-1 and V is TRBV27, with D perhaps matching TRBD2 (6 bases). Trimming cost V 6 bases and J 0 bases, with 6 bases left between them. The CDR3 totals 13 residues. Germline V gene sequence: CDR1 MNHEY, CDR2 SMNVEV (reference sequence). The CDR3 loop reads CASSGGSYNEQFF. CDR3 nucleotides: TGTGCCAGCAGCGGGGGCTCCTACAATGAGCAGTTCTTC.

In this sample, this clone turned up a few times. The chain is built from TRBV28 and TRBJ1-1, with 7 bases identical to TRBD1. This CDR3 has 14 residues. Germline V CDR1 and CDR2: MDHEN, SYDVKM. Trimming removed 6 bases from V and 1 base from J; junction bases left unmatched: 5. The CDR3 DNA sequence: TGTGCCAGCAGGCGAAACAGGGGGAACACTGAAGCTTTCTTT. Translated, it gives CASRRNRGNTEAFF.

A remark on this clone: Other DNA sequences in the same sample also yield this CDR3. This chain uses TRBV28 with TRBJ1-5; D not resolved. V dropped 3 bases and J dropped 0 bases, with 3 bases sitting between them. Per the germline V gene, CDR1 is MDHEN and CDR2 is SYDVKM. The CDR3 length is 13 residues. The CDR3 loop is CASSLYSNQPQHF. The CDR3 DNA sequence: TGTGCCAGCAGTTTGTATAGCAATCAGCCCCAGCATTTT.

The chain is built from TRBV28 and TRBJ2-7; a weak D match, TRBD2 (5 bases). The V gene's germline CDR1 is MDHEN and CDR2 SYDVKM. The CDR3 totals 14 residues. With 8 bases removed from V and 7 bases from J, the gap between germline ends came to 21 bases. For the CDR3, the DNA is TGTGCCAGCGGCCTAGCTGGACCCCTTGGTGAGCAGTACTTC. Translated, it gives CASGLAGPLGEQYF.

The rearrangement joins TRBV5-6 to TRBJ1-1; D possibly corresponds to TRBD1 (5 bases). Trimming removed 4 bases from V and 1 base from J, with 17 bases in between. The germline gives CDR1 SGHDT, CDR2 YYEEEE. The CDR3 sequence is 16 residues long. The CDR3: CASSLGTLTGNTEAFF. The CDR3 coding sequence is TGTGCCAGCAGCCTAGGAACTCTAACAGGGAACACTGAAGCTTTCTTT.

The chain joins TRBV6-1 to TRBJ2-1, with 10 bases matching TRBD2. The CDR3 is made up of 16 amino acids. Germline V gives CDR1 MNHNS, CDR2 SASEGT. J lost 6 bases, V lost 2 bases, and 7 bases had no gene match. In DNA form, the CDR3 reads TGTGCCAGCAGTGAATTGCTAGCGGGAGAGTCCAATGAGCAGTTCTTC. Protein product: CASSELLAGESNEQFF.